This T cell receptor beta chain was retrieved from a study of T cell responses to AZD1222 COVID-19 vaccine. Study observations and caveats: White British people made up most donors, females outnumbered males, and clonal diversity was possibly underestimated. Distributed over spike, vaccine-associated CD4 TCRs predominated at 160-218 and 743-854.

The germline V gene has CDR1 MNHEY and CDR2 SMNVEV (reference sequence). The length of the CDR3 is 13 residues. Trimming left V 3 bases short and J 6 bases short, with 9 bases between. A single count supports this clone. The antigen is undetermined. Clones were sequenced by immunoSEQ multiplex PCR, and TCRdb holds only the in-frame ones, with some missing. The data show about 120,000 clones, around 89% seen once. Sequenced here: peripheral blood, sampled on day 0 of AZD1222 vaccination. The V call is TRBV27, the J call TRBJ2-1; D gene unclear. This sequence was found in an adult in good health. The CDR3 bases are TGTGCCAGCAGTTTGGACCCGGGCAATGAGCAGTTCTTC. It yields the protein CASSLDPGNEQFF.